This T cell receptor beta chain was observed in a study of cytomegalovirus exposure and HLA in healthy donors. PCR used 60 Vbeta primers and 13 Jbeta primers. Clones were sequenced by immunoSEQ multiplex PCR, and TCRdb holds only the in-frame ones, with some missing. The sample yields about 130,000 clones, 60% to 85% seen once. CDR1 and CDR2 (germline): LNHDA, SQIVND (reference sequence). The trim removed 3 bases at V and 1 base at J, leaving 1 base unmatched. This CDR3 has 15 residues. As regards this clone: Its cognate antigen is unknown.

Study findings and constraints: Published work reported that the classifier diagnosed cytomegalovirus status with high specificity and sensitivity. By a later analysis, the bulk of CMV-associated TCR beta chains appeared HLA-restricted. TCR beta chains numbering approximately 150 were designated cytomegalovirus-associated.

This clonotype was obtained from a woman in her thirties or forties in good health and CMV-seronegative. Sequenced: PBMCs. The chain is built from TRBV19 and TRBJ2-3, with TRBD2 matching 10 bases. The CDR3 region is CASSIGLAGTDTQYF. CDR3 coding DNA: TGTGCCAGTAGTATCGGACTAGCGGGCACAGATACGCAGTATTTT.